The rows below give T cell receptor beta chains drawn from one sample of a study of T cell changes during pregnancy in multiple sclerosis. Data came from immunoSEQ multiplex PCR; TCRdb stores just in-frame clones and leaves some out. Among about 39,000 clones listed, over 75% were seen once. This specimen was CD4+ T cells from peripheral blood mononuclear cells, taken in the first trimester of pregnancy. The receptor source for this set is a female donor in good health, enrolled as a control in a pregnancy study. CDR3s include the opening cysteine and the closing phenylalanine or tryptophan. A D gene is named only where the DNA matches it firmly. A row's size may be missing; if present it is once, few, many or a size class.

>TRBV6-6|TRBJ2-7|.|.
TGTGCCAGCAGTTACTCGGTTCGGGACACCGAGTTGCGTCAGTACTTC
CASSYSVRDTELRQYF
>TRBV5-4|TRBJ1-1|.|.
TGTGCCAGCAGTCGGCAGGGGAGGGACACTGAAGCTTTCTTT
CASSRQGRDTEAFF
>TRBV28|TRBJ1-2|.|.
TGTGCCAGCAGTTTACAACAGGCTTATGGCTACACCTTC
CASSLQQAYGYTF
>TRBV6-6|TRBJ1-5|.|.
TGTGCCAGCAGAGAGACAGTCAATCAGCCCCAGCATTTT
CASRETVNQPQHF
>TRBV2|TRBJ1-4|TRBD1|.
TGTGCCGGACGAGGACAGGGCTATGAAAAACTGTTTTTT
CAGRGQGYEKLFF
>TRBV28|TRBJ1-1|TRBD1|.
TGTGCCAGCAGCTCAGGGACAGCCTATGAAGCTTTCTTT
CASSSGTAYEAFF
>TRBV21-1|TRBJ2-7|.|.
TGTGCCAGCAGCAAAGGTGAGGTCGGCAGGGCCTCCTACGAGCAGTACTTC
CASSKGEVGRASYEQYF
>TRBV7-9|TRBJ1-4|TRBD1|.
TGTGCCAGCAGCTTATACCGACAGGGCAATGAAAAACTGTTTTTT
CASSLYRQGNEKLFF
>TRBV2|TRBJ2-7|.|.
TGTGCCAGCAGTGGTAGGGGGGGATACGAGCAGTACTTC
CASSGRGGYEQYF
>TRBV4-3|TRBJ2-7|TRBD1|.
TGCGCCAGCAGCCAAGATTCGACAGGGGGAAGAGTGCAGTACTTC
CASSQDSTGGRVQYF
>TRBV7-9|TRBJ1-1|.|.
TGTGCCAGCAGCTCCCGTGGAGGGGAGAACACTGAAGCTTTCTTT
CASSSRGGENTEAFF
>TRBV5-6|TRBJ1-4|.|.
TGTGCCAGCAGCAAAAGTCCCTATGCTGAAAAACTGTTTTTT
CASSKSPYAEKLFF
>TRBV6-1|TRBJ1-2|.|once
TGTGCCAGCACCCGGACAGCGGGGCTTTACGGCTACACCTTC
CASTRTAGLYGYTF
>TRBV20-1|TRBJ2-5|.|.
TGCAGTGCTATGGCAGAGACCCAGTACTTC
CSAMAETQYF
>TRBV15|TRBJ1-1|.|.
TGTGCCACCAGCAAGAACCGACAGGTTGAAGCTTTCTTT
CATSKNRQVEAFF
>TRBV15|TRBJ1-1|.|few
TGTGCCACCAGCAAGGGGGTTGGAGCTTTCTTT
CATSKGVGAFF
>TRBV6-1|TRBJ2-6|.|.
TGTGCCAGCAGTGGGCGGGACCCTGGGGCCAACGTCCTGACTTTC
CASSGRDPGANVLTF
>TRBV7-9|TRBJ2-5|.|.
TGTGCCAGCAGCCGCATCGGGATCTCGCAAGAGACCCAGTACTTC
CASSRIGISQETQYF
>TRBV2|TRBJ2-7|.|.
TGTGCCAGCGAACCGAATAGCTCCTACGAGCAGTACTTC
CASEPNSSYEQYF
>TRBV9|TRBJ1-4|TRBD1|once
TGTGCCAGCAGCGTAGGGGGACAGAATGAAAAACTGTTTTTT
CASSVGGQNEKLFF
>TRBV18|TRBJ2-4|TRBD1|.
TGTGCCAGCTCACTAAATACAGGGGAACAAAACATTCAGTACTTC
CASSLNTGEQNIQYF
>TRBV2|TRBJ1-5|.|.
TGTGCCAGCAGGAGGGATCCACAGCCCCAGCATTTT
CASRRDPQPQHF
>TRBV7-2|TRBJ2-5|.|once
TGTGCCAGCAGCTCTTCCCCCCAAGAGACCCAGTACTTC
CASSSSPQETQYF
>TRBV28|TRBJ2-7|TRBD2|.
TGTGCCAGCAGATTGGGACTAGCGGGGGCCATCTACGAGCAGTACTTC
CASRLGLAGAIYEQYF
>TRBV19|TRBJ2-6|.|.
TGTGCCGCCTCCCCGGGACACCTGAGCTCTGGGGCCAACGTCCTGACTTTC
CAASPGHLSSGANVLTF
>TRBV2|TRBJ2-7|TRBD1|.
TGTGCCAGCAGTGCACAGGGGTTGGTATCCTACGAGCAGTACTTC
CASSAQGLVSYEQYF
>TRBV10-3|TRBJ2-7|TRBD1|once
TGTGCCATCAGCTCCGGGACAGGGGGCTTGTACGAGCAGTACTTC
CAISSGTGGLYEQYF
>TRBV4-3|TRBJ1-2|.|.
TGCGCCAGCAGCCGGGGATCAGGGCAACCCAGGTTC
CASSRGSGQPRF
>TRBV18|TRBJ1-1|TRBD1|once
TGTGCCAGCTCAGCCACAGGGGGAACTGAAGCTTTCTTT
CASSATGGTEAFF
>TRBV18|TRBJ1-1|.|.
TGTGCCAGCTCACTAGACAGACCCGTGAGCACTGAAGCTTTCTTT
CASSLDRPVSTEAFF
>TRBV30|TRBJ1-5|.|.
TGTGCCTGGAGTGGCATTACAGGGCCCAATCAGCCCCAGCATTTT
CAWSGITGPNQPQHF